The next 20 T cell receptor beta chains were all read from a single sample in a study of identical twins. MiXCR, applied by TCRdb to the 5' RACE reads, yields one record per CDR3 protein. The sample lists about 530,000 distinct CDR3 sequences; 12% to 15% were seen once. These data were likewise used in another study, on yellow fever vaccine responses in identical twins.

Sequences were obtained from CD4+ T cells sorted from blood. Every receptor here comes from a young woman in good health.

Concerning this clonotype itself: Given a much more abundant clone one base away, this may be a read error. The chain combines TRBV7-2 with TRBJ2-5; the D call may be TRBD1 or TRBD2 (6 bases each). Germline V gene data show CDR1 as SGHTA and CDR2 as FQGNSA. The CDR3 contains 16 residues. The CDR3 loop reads CASTLGLRGDQETQYF. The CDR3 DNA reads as TGTGCCAGCACCTTAGGACTTAGGGGGGACCAAGAGACCCAGTACTTC.

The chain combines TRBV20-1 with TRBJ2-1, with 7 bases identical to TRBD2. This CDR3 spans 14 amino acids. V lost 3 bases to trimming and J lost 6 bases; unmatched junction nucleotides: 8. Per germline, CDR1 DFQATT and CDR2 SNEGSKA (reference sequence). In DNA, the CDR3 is TGCAGTGCTAGCTCTAGCGGTCGCTTCAATGAGCAGTTCTTC. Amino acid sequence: CSASSSGRFNEQFF.

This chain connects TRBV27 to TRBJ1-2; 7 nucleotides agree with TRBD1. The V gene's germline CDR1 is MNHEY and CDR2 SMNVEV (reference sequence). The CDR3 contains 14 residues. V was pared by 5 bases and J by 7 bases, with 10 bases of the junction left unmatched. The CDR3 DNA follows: TGTGCCAGCAGTGGACTGACAGGGAACGGTGGCTACACCTTC. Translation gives CASSGLTGNGGYTF.

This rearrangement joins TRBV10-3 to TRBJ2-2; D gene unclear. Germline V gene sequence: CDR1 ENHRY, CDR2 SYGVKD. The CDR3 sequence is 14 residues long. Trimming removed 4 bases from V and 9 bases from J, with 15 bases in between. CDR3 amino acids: CAISAGVGEWELFF. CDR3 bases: TGTGCCATCAGTGCTGGGGTAGGCGAGTGGGAGCTGTTTTTT.

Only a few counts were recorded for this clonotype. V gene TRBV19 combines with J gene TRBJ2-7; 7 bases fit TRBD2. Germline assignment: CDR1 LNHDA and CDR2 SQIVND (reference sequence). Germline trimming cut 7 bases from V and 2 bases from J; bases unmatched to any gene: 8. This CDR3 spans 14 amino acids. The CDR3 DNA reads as TGTGCCAGTAATCCGGGACTACAAACCTACGAGCAGTACTTC. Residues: CASNPGLQTYEQYF.

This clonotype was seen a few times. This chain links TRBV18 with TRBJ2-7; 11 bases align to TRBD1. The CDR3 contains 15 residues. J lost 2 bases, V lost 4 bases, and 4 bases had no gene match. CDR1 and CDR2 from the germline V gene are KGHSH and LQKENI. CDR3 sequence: CASSLGQGGAYEQYV. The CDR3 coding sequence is TGTGCCAGCTCACTGGGACAGGGGGGAGCCTACGAGCAGTACGTC.

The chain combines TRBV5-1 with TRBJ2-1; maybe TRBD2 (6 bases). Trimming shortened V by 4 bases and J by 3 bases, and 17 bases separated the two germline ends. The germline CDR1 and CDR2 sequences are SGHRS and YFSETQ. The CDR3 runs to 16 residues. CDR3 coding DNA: TGCGCCAGCAGCGGAGGGTTCCAGCGAAACTACAATGAGCAGTTCTTC. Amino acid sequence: CASSGGFQRNYNEQFF.

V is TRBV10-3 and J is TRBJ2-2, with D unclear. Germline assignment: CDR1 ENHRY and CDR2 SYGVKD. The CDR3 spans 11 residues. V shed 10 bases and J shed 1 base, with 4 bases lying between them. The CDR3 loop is CATLNTGELFF. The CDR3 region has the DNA TGTGCCACCCTGAACACCGGGGAGCTGTTTTTT.

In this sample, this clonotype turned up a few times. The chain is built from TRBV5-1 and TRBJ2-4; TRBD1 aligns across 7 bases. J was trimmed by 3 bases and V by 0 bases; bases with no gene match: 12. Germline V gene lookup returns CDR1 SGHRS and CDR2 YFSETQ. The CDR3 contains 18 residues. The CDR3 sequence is CASSLAYRDSQHKNIQYF. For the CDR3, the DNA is TGCGCCAGCAGCTTGGCCTATCGGGACAGCCAACACAAAAACATTCAGTACTTC.

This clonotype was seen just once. The CDR3 protein is CASSPTDRLKDTQYF. CDR3 DNA sequence: TGTGCCAGCAGCCCCACGGACAGGTTAAAAGATACGCAGTATTTT. The chain recombines TRBV28 with TRBJ2-3; 7 positions agree with TRBD1. With 6 bases clipped from V and 5 bases from J, the junction kept 11 bases outside the gene matches. The germline V gene encodes CDR1 MDHEN and CDR2 SYDVKM. The CDR3 consists of 15 residues.

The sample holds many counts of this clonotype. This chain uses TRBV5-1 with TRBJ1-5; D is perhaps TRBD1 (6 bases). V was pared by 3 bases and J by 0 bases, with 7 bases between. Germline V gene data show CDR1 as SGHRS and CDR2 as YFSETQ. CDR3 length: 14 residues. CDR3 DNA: TGCGCCAGCAGCTCAGGGGATAGCAATCAGCCCCAGCATTTT. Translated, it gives CASSSGDSNQPQHF.

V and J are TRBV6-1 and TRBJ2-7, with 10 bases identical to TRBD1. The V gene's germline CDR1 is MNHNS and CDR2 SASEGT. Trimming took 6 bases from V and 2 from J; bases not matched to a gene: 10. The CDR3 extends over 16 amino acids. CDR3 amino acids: CASRRGTGTGAYEQYF. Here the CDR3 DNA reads TGTGCCAGCAGAAGGGGAACCGGGACAGGGGCCTACGAGCAGTACTTC.

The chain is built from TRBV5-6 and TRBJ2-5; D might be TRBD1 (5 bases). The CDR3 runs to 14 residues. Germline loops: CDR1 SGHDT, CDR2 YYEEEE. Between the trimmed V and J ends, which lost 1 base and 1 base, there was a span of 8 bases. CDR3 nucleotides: TGTGCCAGCAGCTTGCCAGGGATCCAAGAGACCCAGTACTTC. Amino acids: CASSLPGIQETQYF. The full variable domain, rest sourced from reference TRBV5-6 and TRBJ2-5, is DAGVTQSPTHLIKTRGQQVTLRCSPKSGHDTVSWYQQALGQGPQFIFQYYEEEERQRGNFPDRFSGHQFPNYSSELNVNALLLGDSALYLCASSLPGIQETQYFGPGTRLLVL.

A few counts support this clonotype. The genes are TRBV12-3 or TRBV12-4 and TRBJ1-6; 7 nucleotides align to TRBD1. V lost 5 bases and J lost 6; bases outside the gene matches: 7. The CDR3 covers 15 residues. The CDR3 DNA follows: TGTGCCAGCAGTCAAGGCCGGGACAGTAATTCACCCCTCCACTTT. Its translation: CASSQGRDSNSPLHF.

The CDR3 region is CASSQVTSIDTGELFF. CDR3 DNA sequence: TGTGCCAGCAGCCAAGTTACTAGCATTGACACCGGGGAGCTGTTTTTT. This chain joins TRBV4-2 and TRBJ2-2; D may be TRBD2 (6 bases). This CDR3 is 16 amino acids long. Germline-derived CDR1 and CDR2 are LGHNA and YNFKEQ. V lost 1 base, J lost 3 bases, and 12 bases lay in between.

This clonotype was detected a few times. This CDR3 reads CASSRTRPQETQYF. In nucleotides, the CDR3 is TGTGCCAGCAGTAGGACTAGACCACAAGAGACCCAGTACTTC. The J gene is TRBJ2-5, the V gene TRBV6-1, with 7 bases matching TRBD2. The CDR3 sequence is 14 residues long. Trimming took 5 bases from V and 2 from J; bases not matched to a gene: 5. Germline V CDR1 and CDR2: MNHNS, SASEGT.

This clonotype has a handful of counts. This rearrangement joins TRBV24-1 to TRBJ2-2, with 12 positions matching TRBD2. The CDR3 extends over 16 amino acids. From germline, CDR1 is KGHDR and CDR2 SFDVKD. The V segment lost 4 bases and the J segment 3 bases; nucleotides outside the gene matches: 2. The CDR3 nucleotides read TGTGCCACCAGTGACCCTAGCGGGAGGGACACCGGGGAGCTGTTTTTT. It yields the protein CATSDPSGRDTGELFF.

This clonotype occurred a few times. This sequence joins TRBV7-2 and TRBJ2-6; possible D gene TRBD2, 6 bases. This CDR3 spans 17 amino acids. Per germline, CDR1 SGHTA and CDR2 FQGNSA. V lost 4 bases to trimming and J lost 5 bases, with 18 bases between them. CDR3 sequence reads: CASSSAGLSRWANVLTF. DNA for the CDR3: TGTGCCAGCAGCTCGGCTGGACTATCCAGATGGGCCAACGTCCTGACTTTC.

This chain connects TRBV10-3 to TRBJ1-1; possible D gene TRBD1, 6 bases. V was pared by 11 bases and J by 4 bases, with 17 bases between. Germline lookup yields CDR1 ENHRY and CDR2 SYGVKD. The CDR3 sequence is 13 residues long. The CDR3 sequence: CAAKGVSGTEAFF. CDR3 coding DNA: TGTGCCGCGAAGGGGGTATCGGGCACTGAAGCTTTCTTT.

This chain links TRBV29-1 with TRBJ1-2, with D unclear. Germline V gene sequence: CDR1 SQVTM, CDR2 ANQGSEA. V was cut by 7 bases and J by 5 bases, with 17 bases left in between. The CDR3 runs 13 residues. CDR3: CSAVLWENYGYTF. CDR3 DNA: TGCAGCGCCGTTTTGTGGGAGAATTATGGCTACACCTTC.